This T cell receptor (beta chain) was identified in a study of T cells in Graves' hyperthyroidism and ophthalmopathy. Exclusions: uncontrolled infection, other autoimmune disease, pregnancy, lactation. RNA transcripts served as the template for amplifying TCR beta CDR3 regions. HTBI primers were the set used in a first-round RT-PCR of the TCR CDR3. One entry per CDR3 protein, called by TCRdb with MiXCR from the multiplex PCR reads. Among about 270,000 distinct CDR3 sequences listed, about 20% were seen once. Trimming left V 0 bases short and J 6 bases short, with 9 bases between. The length of the CDR3 is 14 residues. CDR1 is MDHEN, CDR2 SYDVKM, per germline.

The receptor was isolated from a young man with Graves' ophthalmopathy. The sample consisted of blood. V gene TRBV28 combines with J gene TRBJ1-5; maybe TRBD1 (5 bases). The CDR3 nucleotides are TGTGCCAGCAGTTTATGGCAGGGACCTCAGCCCCAGCATTTT. This encodes CASSLWQGPQPQHF.